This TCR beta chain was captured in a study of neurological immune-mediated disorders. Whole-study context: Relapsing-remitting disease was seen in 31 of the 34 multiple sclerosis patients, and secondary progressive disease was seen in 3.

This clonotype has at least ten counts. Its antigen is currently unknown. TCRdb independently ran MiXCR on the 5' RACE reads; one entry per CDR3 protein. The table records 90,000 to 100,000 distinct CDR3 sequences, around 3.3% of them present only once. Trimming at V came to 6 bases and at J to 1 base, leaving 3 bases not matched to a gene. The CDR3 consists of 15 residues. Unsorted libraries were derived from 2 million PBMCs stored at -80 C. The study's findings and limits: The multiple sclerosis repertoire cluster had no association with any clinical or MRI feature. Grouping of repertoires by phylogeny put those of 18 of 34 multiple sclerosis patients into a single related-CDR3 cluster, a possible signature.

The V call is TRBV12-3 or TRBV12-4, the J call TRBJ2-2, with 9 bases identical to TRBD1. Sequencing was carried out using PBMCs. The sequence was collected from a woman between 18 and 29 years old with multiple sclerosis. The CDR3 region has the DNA TGTGCCAGCAGACAGGACAGGGGGAACACCGGGGAGCTGTTTTTT. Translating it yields CASRQDRGNTGELFF.